Below, one T cell receptor (beta chain) is given with its context. The antigen is not known. The data were obtained in a study of shared clonotypes between healthy human individuals. Study-wide findings and caveats: For sorted subsets, rarefaction showed incomplete sequencing despite large depth. Tissue TCR repertoires likely differ from these blood-only repertoires.

V dropped 9 bases and J dropped 5; count of bases not matched to a gene: 16. The CDR3 extends over 16 amino acids. CDR1 and CDR2 (germline): KGHSH, LQKENI. Some clones are missing from TCRdb's copy, which holds only in-frame ones; the method was immunoSEQ multiplex PCR. The table lists millions of clones, around nine tenths of them singletons, with about 0.13% in the top ten. The healthy adult donors were HIV-negative and reported no recent acute infections or vaccinations. Sequenced: naive CD4+ T cells sorted from blood. The sample's subset: CD45RA+ positively selected. The TCR was taken from a man younger than 35 in good health. This chain joins TRBV18 and TRBJ1-2; TRBD1 matches 9 bases. CDR3 nucleotides: TGTGCCAGTCAGGCCGACATCCGGACAGGGGAGTATGGCTACACCTTC. It codes for CASQADIRTGEYGYTF.